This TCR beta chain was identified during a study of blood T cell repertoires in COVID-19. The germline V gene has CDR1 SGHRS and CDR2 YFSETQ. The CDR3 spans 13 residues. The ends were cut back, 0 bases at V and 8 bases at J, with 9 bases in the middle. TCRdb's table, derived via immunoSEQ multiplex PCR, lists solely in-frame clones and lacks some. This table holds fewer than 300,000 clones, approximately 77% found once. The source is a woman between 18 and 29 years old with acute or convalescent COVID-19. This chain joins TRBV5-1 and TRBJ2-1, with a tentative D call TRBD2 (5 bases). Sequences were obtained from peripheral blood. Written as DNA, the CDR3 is TGCGCCAGCAGCTTGGGAGGGTTCGATGAGCAGTTCTTC. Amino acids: CASSLGGFDEQFF. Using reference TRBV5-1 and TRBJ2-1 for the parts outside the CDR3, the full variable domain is KAGVTQTPRYLIKTRGQQVTLSCSPISGHRSVSWYQQTPGQGLQFLFEYFSETQRNKGNFPGRFSGRQFSNSRSEMNVSTLELGDSALYLCASSLGGFDEQFFGPGTRLTVL.